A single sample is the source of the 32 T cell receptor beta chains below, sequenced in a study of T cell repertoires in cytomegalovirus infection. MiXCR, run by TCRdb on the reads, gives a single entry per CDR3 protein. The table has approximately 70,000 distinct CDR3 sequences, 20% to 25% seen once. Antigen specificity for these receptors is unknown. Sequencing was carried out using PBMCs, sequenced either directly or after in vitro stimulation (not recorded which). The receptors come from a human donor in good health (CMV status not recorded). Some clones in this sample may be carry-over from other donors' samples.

In nucleotides, the CDR3 is TGCAGTGCTAGGGGTGGGAGCGGCGGCACCGGGGAGCTGTTTTTT. Amino acids: CSARGGSGGTGELFF. The gene calls are TRBV20-1 and TRBJ2-2, with a weak D call TRBD2 (5 bases). This CDR3 is built from 15 residues. CDR1 DFQATT and CDR2 SNEGSKA come from the germline V gene (reference sequence). The V gene lost 3 bases and the J gene lost 4 bases, with 15 bases spanning the gap.

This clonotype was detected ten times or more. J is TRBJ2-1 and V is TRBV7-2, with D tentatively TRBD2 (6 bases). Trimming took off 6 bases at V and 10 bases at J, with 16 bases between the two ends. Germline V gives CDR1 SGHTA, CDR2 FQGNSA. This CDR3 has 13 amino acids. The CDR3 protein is CASSALALPEQFF. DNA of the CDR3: TGTGCCAGCAGTGCTCTAGCGCTTCCCGAGCAGTTCTTC.

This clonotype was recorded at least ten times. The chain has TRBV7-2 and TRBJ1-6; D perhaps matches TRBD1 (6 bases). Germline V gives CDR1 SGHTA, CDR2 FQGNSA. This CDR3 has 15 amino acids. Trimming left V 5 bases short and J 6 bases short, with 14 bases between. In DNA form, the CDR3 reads TGTGCCAGCAGCCAACAGGGTGAGGGTAATTCACCCCTCCACTTT. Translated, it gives CASSQQGEGNSPLHF. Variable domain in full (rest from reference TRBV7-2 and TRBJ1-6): GAGVSQSPSNKVTEKGKDVELRCDPISGHTALYWYRQSLGQGLEFLIYFQGNSAPDKSGLPSDRFSAERTGGSVSTLTIQRTQQEDSAVYLCASSQQGEGNSPLHFGNGTRLTVT.

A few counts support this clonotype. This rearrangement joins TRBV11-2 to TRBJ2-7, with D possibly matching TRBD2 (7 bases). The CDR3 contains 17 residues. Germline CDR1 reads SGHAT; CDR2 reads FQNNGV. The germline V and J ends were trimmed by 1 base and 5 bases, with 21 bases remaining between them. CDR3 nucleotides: TGTGCCAGCAGCTTAGGTATACGCGGGGGCGCGAGGGACGAGCAGTACGTC. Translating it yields CASSLGIRGGARDEQYV.

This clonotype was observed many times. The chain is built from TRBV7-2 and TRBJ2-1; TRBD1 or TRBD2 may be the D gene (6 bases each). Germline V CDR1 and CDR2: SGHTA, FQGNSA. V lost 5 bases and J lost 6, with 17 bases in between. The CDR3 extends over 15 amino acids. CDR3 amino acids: CASSTRGPSPNEQFF. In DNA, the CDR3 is TGTGCCAGCAGCACCCGGGGGCCGAGCCCCAATGAGCAGTTCTTC.

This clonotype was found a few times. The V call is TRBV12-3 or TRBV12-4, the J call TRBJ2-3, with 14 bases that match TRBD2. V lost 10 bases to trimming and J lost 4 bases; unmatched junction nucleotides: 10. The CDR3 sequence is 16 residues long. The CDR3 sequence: CATTGLAGAGADTQYF. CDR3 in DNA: TGTGCCACCACGGGACTAGCGGGAGCGGGGGCAGATACGCAGTATTTT.

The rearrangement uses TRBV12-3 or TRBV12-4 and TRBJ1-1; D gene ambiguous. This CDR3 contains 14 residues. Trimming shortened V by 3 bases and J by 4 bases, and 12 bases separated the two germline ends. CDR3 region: CASSFGRKSTEAFF. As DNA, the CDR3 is TGTGCCAGCAGTTTCGGGAGGAAGAGCACTGAAGCTTTCTTT.

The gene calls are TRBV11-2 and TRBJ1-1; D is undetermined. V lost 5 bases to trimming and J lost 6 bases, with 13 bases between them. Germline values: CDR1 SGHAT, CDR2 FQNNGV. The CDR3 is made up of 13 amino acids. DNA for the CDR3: TGTGCCAGCAGCCCGGTTTGGAGCCCTGAAGCTTTCTTT. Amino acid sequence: CASSPVWSPEAFF.

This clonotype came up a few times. CDR3 region: CASSYSIKWGDNEQFF. Here the CDR3 DNA reads TGTGCCAGCAGTTACTCGATAAAGTGGGGGGACAATGAGCAGTTCTTC. This sequence joins TRBV6-2 or TRBV6-3 and TRBJ2-1; D possibly corresponds to TRBD2 (6 bases). Per the germline V gene, CDR1 is MNHEY and CDR2 is SVGEGT. The CDR3 has 16 amino acids. Trimming took off 0 bases at V and 5 bases at J, with 14 bases between the two ends.

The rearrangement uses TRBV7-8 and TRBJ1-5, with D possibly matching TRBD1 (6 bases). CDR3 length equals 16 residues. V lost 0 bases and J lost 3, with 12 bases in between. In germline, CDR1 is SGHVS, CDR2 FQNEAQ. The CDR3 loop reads CASSLAPTGINQPQHF. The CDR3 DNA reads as TGTGCCAGCAGCTTAGCGCCCACAGGGATCAATCAGCCCCAGCATTTT.

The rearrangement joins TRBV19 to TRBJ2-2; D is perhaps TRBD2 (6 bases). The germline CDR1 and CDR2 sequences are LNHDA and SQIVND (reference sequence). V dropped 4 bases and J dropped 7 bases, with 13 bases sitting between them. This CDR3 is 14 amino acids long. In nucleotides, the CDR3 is TGTGCCAGTAGTACAGTTCGGGGAGGCGGGGAGCTGTTTTTT. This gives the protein CASSTVRGGGELFF.

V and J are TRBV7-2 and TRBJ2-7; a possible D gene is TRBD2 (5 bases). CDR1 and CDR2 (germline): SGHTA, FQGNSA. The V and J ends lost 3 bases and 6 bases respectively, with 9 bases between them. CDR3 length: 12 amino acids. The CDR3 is CASSFDRGEQYF. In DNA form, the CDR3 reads TGTGCCAGCAGCTTTGACCGGGGCGAGCAGTACTTC.

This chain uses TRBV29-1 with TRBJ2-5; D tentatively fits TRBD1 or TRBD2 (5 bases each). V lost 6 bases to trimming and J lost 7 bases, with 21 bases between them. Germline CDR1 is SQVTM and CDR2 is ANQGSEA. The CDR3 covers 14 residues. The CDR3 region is CSVQPGTAILTQYF. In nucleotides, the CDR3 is TGCAGCGTACAACCCGGGACGGCAATATTGACCCAGTACTTC.

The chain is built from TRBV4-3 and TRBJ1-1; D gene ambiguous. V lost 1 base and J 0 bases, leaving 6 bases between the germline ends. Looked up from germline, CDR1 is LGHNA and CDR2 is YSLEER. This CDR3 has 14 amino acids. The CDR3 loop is CASSQGTMNTEAFF. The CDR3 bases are TGCGCCAGCAGCCAAGGCACCATGAACACTGAAGCTTTCTTT.

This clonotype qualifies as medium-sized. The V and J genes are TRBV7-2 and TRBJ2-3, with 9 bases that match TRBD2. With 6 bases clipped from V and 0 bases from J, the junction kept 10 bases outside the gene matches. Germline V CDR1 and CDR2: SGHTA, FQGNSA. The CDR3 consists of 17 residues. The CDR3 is CASRPDIAGASTDTQYF. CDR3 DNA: TGTGCCAGCAGACCAGATATAGCGGGAGCCAGCACAGATACGCAGTATTTT.

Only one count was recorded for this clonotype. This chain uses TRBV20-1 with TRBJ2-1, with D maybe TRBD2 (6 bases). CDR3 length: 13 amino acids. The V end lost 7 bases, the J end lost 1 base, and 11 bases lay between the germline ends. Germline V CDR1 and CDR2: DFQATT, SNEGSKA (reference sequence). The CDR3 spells CSGRGLSYNEQFF. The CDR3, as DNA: TGCAGTGGTAGGGGACTGTCCTACAATGAGCAGTTCTTC.

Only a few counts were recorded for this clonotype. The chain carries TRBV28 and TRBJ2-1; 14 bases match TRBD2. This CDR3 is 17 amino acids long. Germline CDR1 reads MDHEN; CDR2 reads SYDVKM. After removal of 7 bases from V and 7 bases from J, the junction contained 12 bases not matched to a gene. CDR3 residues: CASTLGTSGSSWNEQFF. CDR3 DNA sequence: TGTGCCAGCACCTTAGGGACTAGCGGGAGTTCGTGGAATGAGCAGTTCTTC.

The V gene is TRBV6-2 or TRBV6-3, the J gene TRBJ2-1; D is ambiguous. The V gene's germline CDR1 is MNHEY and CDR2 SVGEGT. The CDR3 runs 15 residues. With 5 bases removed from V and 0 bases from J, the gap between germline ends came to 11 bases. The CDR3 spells CASSRLVSSYNEQFF. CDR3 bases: TGTGCCAGCAGTCGACTTGTAAGCTCCTACAATGAGCAGTTCTTC.

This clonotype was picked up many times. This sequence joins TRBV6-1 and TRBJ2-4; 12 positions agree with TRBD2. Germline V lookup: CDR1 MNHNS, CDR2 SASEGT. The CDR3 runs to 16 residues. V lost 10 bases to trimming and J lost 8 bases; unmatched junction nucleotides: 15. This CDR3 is CATASGRAGGWDIQYF. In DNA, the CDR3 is TGTGCCACCGCTAGCGGGAGGGCTGGGGGCTGGGACATTCAGTACTTC.

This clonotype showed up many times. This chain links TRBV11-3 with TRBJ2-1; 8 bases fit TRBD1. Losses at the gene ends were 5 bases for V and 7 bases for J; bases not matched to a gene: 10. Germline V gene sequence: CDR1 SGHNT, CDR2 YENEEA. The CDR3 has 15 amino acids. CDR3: CASSPGGNLGNEQFF. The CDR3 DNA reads TGTGCCAGCAGCCCAGGGGGCAATCTTGGGAATGAGCAGTTCTTC.

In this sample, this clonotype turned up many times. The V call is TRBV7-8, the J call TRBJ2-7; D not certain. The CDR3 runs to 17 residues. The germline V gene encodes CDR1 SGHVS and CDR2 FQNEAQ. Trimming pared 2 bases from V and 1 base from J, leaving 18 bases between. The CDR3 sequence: CASSLSLSSTKSYEQYF. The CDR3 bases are TGTGCCAGCAGCTTATCTTTATCGTCGACAAAATCCTACGAGCAGTACTTC.

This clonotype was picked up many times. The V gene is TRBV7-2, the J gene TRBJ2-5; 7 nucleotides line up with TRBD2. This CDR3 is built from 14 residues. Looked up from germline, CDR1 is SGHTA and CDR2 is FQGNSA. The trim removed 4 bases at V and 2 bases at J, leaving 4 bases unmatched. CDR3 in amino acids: CASSSSGIQETQYF. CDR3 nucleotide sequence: TGTGCCAGCAGCTCGAGCGGGATTCAAGAGACCCAGTACTTC.

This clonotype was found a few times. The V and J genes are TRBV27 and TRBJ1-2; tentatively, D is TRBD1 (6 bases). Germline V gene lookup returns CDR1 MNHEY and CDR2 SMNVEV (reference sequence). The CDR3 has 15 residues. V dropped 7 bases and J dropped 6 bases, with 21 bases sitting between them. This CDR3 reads CASTFLPTGQHGYTF. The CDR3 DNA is TGTGCCAGCACCTTCCTACCGACAGGTCAGCATGGCTACACCTTC.

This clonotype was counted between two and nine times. This CDR3 is CASSLAASGVYEQYF. The CDR3 coding sequence is TGTGCCAGCAGCTTAGCGGCTAGCGGGGTCTACGAGCAGTACTTC. The rearrangement links TRBV7-2 to TRBJ2-7, with 9 bases identical to TRBD2. The CDR3 covers 15 residues. The V gene's germline CDR1 is SGHTA and CDR2 FQGNSA. V gave up 0 bases and J gave up 3 bases; unmatched junction bases: 3. Complete variable domain (other parts from reference TRBV7-2 and TRBJ2-7): GAGVSQSPSNKVTEKGKDVELRCDPISGHTALYWYRQSLGQGLEFLIYFQGNSAPDKSGLPSDRFSAERTGGSVSTLTIQRTQQEDSAVYLCASSLAASGVYEQYFGPGTRLTVT.

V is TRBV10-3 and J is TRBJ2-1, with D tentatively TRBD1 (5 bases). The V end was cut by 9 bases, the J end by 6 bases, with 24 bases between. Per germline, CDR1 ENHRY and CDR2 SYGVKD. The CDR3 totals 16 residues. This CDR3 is CAIKNAQQGRVNEQFF. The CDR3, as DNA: TGTGCCATTAAGAACGCCCAGCAGGGTAGGGTCAATGAGCAGTTCTTC.

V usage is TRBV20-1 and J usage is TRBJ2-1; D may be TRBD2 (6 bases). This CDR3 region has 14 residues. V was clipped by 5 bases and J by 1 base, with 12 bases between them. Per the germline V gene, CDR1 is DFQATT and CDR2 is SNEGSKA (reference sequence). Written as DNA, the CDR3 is TGCAGTGCTTCCCGAGCGGGTTCCTACAATGAGCAGTTCTTC. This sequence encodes CSASRAGSYNEQFF.

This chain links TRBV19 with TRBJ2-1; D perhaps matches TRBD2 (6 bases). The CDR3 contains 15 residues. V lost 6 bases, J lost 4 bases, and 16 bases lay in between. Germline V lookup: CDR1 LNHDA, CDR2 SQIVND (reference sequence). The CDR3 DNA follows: TGTGCCAGTAGGAGGAGAGGAGGAGGGTACAATGAGCAGTTCTTC. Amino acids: CASRRRGGGYNEQFF. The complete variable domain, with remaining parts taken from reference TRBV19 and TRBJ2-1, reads DGGITQSPKYLFRKEGQNVTLSCEQNLNHDAMYWYRQDPGQGLRLIYYSQIVNDFQKGDIAEGYSVSREKKESFPLTVTSAQKNPTAFYLCASRRRGGGYNEQFFGPGTRLTVL.

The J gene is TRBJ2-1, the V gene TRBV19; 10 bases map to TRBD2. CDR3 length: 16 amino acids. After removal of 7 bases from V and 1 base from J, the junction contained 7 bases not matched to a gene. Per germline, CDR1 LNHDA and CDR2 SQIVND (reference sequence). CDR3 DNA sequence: TGTGCCAGTAACCAGCGGGAGGGGTCATCCTACAATGAGCAGTTCTTC. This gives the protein CASNQREGSSYNEQFF.

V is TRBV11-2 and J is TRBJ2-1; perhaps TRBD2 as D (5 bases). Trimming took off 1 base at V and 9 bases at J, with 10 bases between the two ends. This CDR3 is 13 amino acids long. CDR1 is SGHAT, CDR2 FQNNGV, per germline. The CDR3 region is CASSLVRAAEQFF. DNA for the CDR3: TGTGCCAGCAGCTTAGTACGAGCGGCTGAGCAGTTCTTC.

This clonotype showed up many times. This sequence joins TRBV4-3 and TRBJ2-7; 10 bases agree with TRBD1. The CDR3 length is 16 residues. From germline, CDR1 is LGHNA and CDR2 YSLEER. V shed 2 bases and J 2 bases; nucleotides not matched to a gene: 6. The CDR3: CASSQSGQGDPYEQYF. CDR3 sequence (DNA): TGCGCCAGCAGCCAATCAGGACAGGGGGATCCCTACGAGCAGTACTTC.

The CDR3 loop is CSARPFQAGNEQFF. The DNA of the CDR3 is TGCAGTGCTAGACCCTTCCAAGCAGGCAATGAGCAGTTCTTC. The V and J genes are TRBV20-1 and TRBJ2-1; no definite D call. Germline CDR1 DFQATT, CDR2 SNEGSKA (reference sequence). The CDR3 has 14 amino acids. V dropped 2 bases and J dropped 6 bases, with 14 bases sitting between them.

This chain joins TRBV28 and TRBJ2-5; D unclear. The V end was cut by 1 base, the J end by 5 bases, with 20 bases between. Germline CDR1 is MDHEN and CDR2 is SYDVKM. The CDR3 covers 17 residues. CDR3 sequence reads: CASSLYWIAAPGETQYF. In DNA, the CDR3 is TGTGCCAGCAGTTTATATTGGATCGCGGCGCCCGGGGAGACCCAGTACTTC.